Below, one TCR beta chain is given with its context. The antigen is not known. This sample is part of a study of T cell responses to AZD1222 COVID-19 vaccine. Produced via immunoSEQ multiplex PCR; TCRdb's table is partial and in-frame only. The sample carries approximately 75,000 clones, 85% to 90% recorded once. General observations from the study: Donors in the cohort were predominantly white British and more often female, and clonal diversity was possibly underestimated. Regions 160-218 and 743-854 dominated among vaccine-associated CD4 TCRs spanning spike. Only 5 or 6 people who got AZD1222 tested seropositive at baseline.

V lost 1 base and J 0 bases, leaving 10 bases between the germline ends. The CDR3 is 15 amino acids. Germline V CDR1 and CDR2: LGHDT, YNNKEL (reference sequence). The material sequenced was peripheral blood, taken 28 days after the second AZD1222 dose. The chain has TRBV3-1 (or the pseudogene TRBV3-2) and TRBJ2-7; D gene ambiguous. The origin of this receptor is an adult who received the AZD1222 COVID-19 vaccine. CDR3 in amino acids: CASSQVRLNSYEQYF. The CDR3 DNA sequence: TGTGCCAGCAGCCAAGTTCGGCTGAACTCCTACGAGCAGTACTTC.